The 26 T cell receptor beta chains in this list originate from one sample, sequenced in a study of blood T cell repertoires in COVID-19 (TCRdb year 2020). Libraries were constructed by the immunoSEQ multiplex PCR assay. As stored in TCRdb, this immuneACCESS dataset retains in-frame rearrangements with V and J assigned. A fraction of the clones does not appear; measured against another copy, unresolved V genes explain less than half of the discrepancy, and the remainder lacks a known reason. Here the sample has around 92,000 clones; just over 85% occur a single time. The ten largest make up over 10% of the sample. The sequencing sample was made of peripheral blood. These receptors were collected from a woman aged 55-75 years in a cohort sampled during active or convalescent COVID-19.

The genes are TRBV2 and TRBJ1-6; D not certain. The CDR3 runs 15 residues. Germline CDR1 is SNHLY and CDR2 is FYNNEI. Trimming removed 6 bases at V and 10 bases at J, with 19 bases between. The CDR3, as DNA: TGTGCCAGCAGCTCTTTGGGCAATCAGGCCTCACCCCTCCACTTT. Amino acid sequence: CASSSLGNQASPLHF.

The chain recombines TRBV2 with TRBJ1-1, with a tentative D call TRBD1 (6 bases). Germline values: CDR1 SNHLY, CDR2 FYNNEI. The CDR3 spans 14 residues. V dropped 6 bases and J dropped 4 bases, with 15 bases sitting between them. CDR3 sequence: CASRIQGMGTEAFF. DNA for the CDR3: TGTGCCAGCAGGATACAGGGTATGGGCACTGAAGCTTTCTTT.

The table lists this clone with a few counts. This chain uses TRBV7-3 with TRBJ2-2; D gene ambiguous. Trimming pared 1 base from V and 5 bases from J, leaving 8 bases between. CDR1 is SGHTA and CDR2 is FQGTGA in the germline V gene. The CDR3 has 14 residues. Here the CDR3 reads CASSLMAGTGELFF. DNA of the CDR3: TGTGCCAGCAGCTTAATGGCAGGTACCGGGGAGCTGTTTTTT.

The genes are TRBV7-3 and TRBJ1-1, with a possible D match to TRBD1 (5 bases). Trimming shortened V by 5 bases and J by 5 bases, and 12 bases separated the two germline ends. The CDR3 sequence is 13 residues long. The germline V gene has CDR1 SGHTA and CDR2 FQGTGA. CDR3 residues: CASSPQGRTEAFF. The CDR3, as DNA: TGTGCCAGCAGCCCGCAGGGAAGAACTGAAGCTTTCTTT.

V gene TRBV7-2 combines with J gene TRBJ2-3; weak D call: TRBD2 (5 bases). Per germline, CDR1 SGHTA and CDR2 FQGNSA. This CDR3 is built from 12 residues. Trimming stripped 5 bases from V and 5 bases from J, with 8 bases between. As DNA, the CDR3 is TGTGCCAGCAGCCTTAGCGTAGATACGCAGTATTTT. It is translated as CASSLSVDTQYF. Supplemented by reference TRBV7-2 and TRBJ2-3, the full variable domain reads GAGVSQSPSNKVTEKGKDVELRCDPISGHTALYWYRQSLGQGLEFLIYFQGNSAPDKSGLPSDRFSAERTGGSVSTLTIQRTQQEDSAVYLCASSLSVDTQYFGPGTRLTVL.

This rearrangement joins TRBV29-1 to TRBJ1-1; D is ambiguous. CDR3 length: 13 amino acids. With 4 bases removed from V and 0 bases from J, the gap between germline ends came to 9 bases. Germline CDR1 is SQVTM and CDR2 is ANQGSEA. CDR3 in DNA: TGCAGCGTTGCCCTGCACTTGAACACTGAAGCTTTCTTT. Its translation is CSVALHLNTEAFF. Full variable domain (outside the CDR3, taken from reference TRBV29-1 and TRBJ1-1): SAVISQKPSRDICQRGTSLTIQCQVDSQVTMMFWYRQQPGQSLTLIATANQGSEATYESGFVIDKFPISRPNLTFSTLTVSNMSPEDSSIYLCSVALHLNTEAFFGQGTRLTVV.

This chain joins TRBV6-6 and TRBJ2-1; TRBD2 matches 11 bases. The germline V gene encodes CDR1 MNHNY and CDR2 SVGAGI (reference sequence). J gave up 6 bases and V 7 bases, and 5 bases lay outside the gene matches. The CDR3 runs to 14 residues. The CDR3 bases are TGTGCCAGCACTCTAGCGGGAGGCATCAATGAGCAGTTCTTC. Its protein product is CASTLAGGINEQFF.

The rearrangement joins TRBV19 to TRBJ2-2; D unclear. Germline V lookup: CDR1 LNHDA, CDR2 SQIVND (reference sequence). V was pared by 3 bases and J by 4 bases, with 6 bases between. The CDR3 is 13 amino acids. The DNA for the CDR3 is TGTGCCAGTAGTATGGCACCCACCGGGGAGCTGTTTTTT. This translates into CASSMAPTGELFF.

The DNA for the CDR3 is TGTGCCAGCGCAACACAGGGTTTTAACACTGAAGCTTTCTTT. This sequence encodes CASATQGFNTEAFF. J is TRBJ1-1 and V is TRBV3-1 (or the pseudogene TRBV3-2), with D tentatively TRBD1 (6 bases). The CDR3 contains 14 residues. Germline V gene sequence: CDR1 LGHDT, CDR2 YNNKEL (reference sequence). V was pared by 8 bases and J by 2 bases, with 15 bases between.

This clone was observed once. The gene calls are TRBV18 and TRBJ1-1; maybe TRBD1 (5 bases). With 0 bases removed from V and 0 bases from J, the gap between germline ends came to 8 bases. The CDR3 length is 15 residues. The germline V gene encodes CDR1 KGHSH and CDR2 LQKENI. The CDR3 reads CASSPPTVMNTEAFF. The CDR3 nucleotides are TGTGCCAGCTCACCACCGACAGTTATGAACACTGAAGCTTTCTTT.

V and J are TRBV2 and TRBJ1-2; 9 bases line up with TRBD1. The CDR3 length is 16 residues. Germline-derived CDR1 and CDR2 are SNHLY and FYNNEI. The J segment lost 4 bases and the V segment lost 7 bases, leaving 13 bases of the junction unmatched. CDR3 loop: CASIRDREGSSYGYTF. DNA of the CDR3: TGTGCCAGCATCCGGGACAGGGAAGGTTCGAGCTATGGCTACACCTTC.

V usage is TRBV15 and J usage is TRBJ2-7; possible D gene TRBD1, 5 bases. The germline V gene has CDR1 LNHNV and CDR2 YYDKDF (reference sequence). V was cut by 0 bases and J by 2 bases, with 17 bases left in between. CDR3 length: 17 amino acids. Here the CDR3 reads CATSRDSHPGLTYEQYF. The CDR3 DNA follows: TGTGCCACCAGCAGAGATTCCCACCCAGGGCTTACCTACGAGCAGTACTTC.

The CDR3 loop is CASSVAAGKGRELFF. The CDR3 bases are TGTGCCAGCAGCGTAGCTGCGGGAAAGGGGCGGGAACTGTTTTTT. The chain joins TRBV9 to TRBJ1-4, with D maybe TRBD1 (5 bases). The CDR3 has 15 residues. Per the germline V gene, CDR1 is SGDLS and CDR2 is YYNGEE. With 0 bases removed from V and 12 bases from J, the gap between germline ends came to 18 bases.

Worth noting for this clone: Other DNA variants within this sample encode the same CDR3. The chain employs TRBV18 and TRBJ2-7; 10 nucleotides match TRBD2. In germline, CDR1 is KGHSH, CDR2 LQKENI. V dropped 0 bases and J dropped 2; count of bases not matched to a gene: 1. This CDR3 spans 15 amino acids. The CDR3 is CASSPPLAGAYEQYF. CDR3 sequence (DNA): TGTGCCAGCTCACCACCGCTAGCGGGGGCCTACGAGCAGTACTTC.

This chain uses TRBV24-1 with TRBJ2-2; TRBD1 matches at 7 bases. J lost 5 bases, V lost 9 bases, and 5 bases had no gene match. This CDR3 has 13 residues. Germline CDR1 KGHDR, CDR2 SFDVKD. CDR3 sequence (DNA): TGTGCCACCGAGGGACAGTCAACCGGGGAGCTGTTTTTT. It translates to CATEGQSTGELFF.

The V call is TRBV28, the J call TRBJ1-1; tentative D call: TRBD1 (5 bases). The CDR3 extends over 15 amino acids. Germline CDR1 and CDR2: MDHEN and SYDVKM. With 6 bases removed from V and 0 bases from J, the gap between germline ends came to 14 bases. Written as DNA, the CDR3 is TGTGCCAGCAGCACAGGCAGCCTCATGAACACTGAAGCTTTCTTT. Protein product: CASSTGSLMNTEAFF.

The J gene is TRBJ1-6, the V gene TRBV5-1; D gene ambiguous. The germline V and J ends were trimmed by 4 bases and 8 bases, with 10 bases remaining between them. The length of the CDR3 is 13 residues. Germline V CDR1 and CDR2: SGHRS, YFSETQ. The CDR3 bases are TGCGCCAGCAGCCCGACTAGGGATTCACCCCTCCACTTT. Translated: CASSPTRDSPLHF.

The chain joins TRBV7-8 to TRBJ1-4, with D unresolved. The CDR3 is 16 residues long. Trimming removed 4 bases from V and 6 bases from J, with 18 bases in between. Germline CDR1 is SGHVS and CDR2 is FQNEAQ. The CDR3 here is CASSSRDGKEYEKLFF. CDR3 nucleotides: TGTGCCAGCAGCTCGAGAGACGGAAAGGAGTATGAAAAACTGTTTTTT.

This rearrangement joins TRBV10-3 to TRBJ1-2; possibly TRBD1 for D (5 bases). Trimming removed 0 bases at V and 2 bases at J, with 10 bases between. This CDR3 contains 15 residues. The germline V gene has CDR1 ENHRY and CDR2 SYGVKD. CDR3 protein: CAISESPGYNYGYTF. The CDR3 region has the DNA TGTGCCATCAGTGAGTCGCCAGGGTACAACTATGGCTACACCTTC.

The J gene is TRBJ1-2, the V gene TRBV7-2; no clear D. Germline values: CDR1 SGHTA, CDR2 FQGNSA. V dropped 1 base and J dropped 4 bases, with 16 bases sitting between them. The CDR3 runs 16 residues. CDR3 sequence: CASSLGRREIGYGYTF. The DNA of the CDR3 is TGTGCCAGCAGCTTAGGGAGGAGGGAAATCGGCTATGGCTACACCTTC.

The chain uses TRBV10-1 and TRBJ2-2, with D possibly TRBD1 on 6 matching bases. V was trimmed by 3 bases and J by 6 bases, leaving 17 bases between them. The germline CDR1 and CDR2 sequences are WNHNN and SYGVQD (reference sequence). This CDR3 region has 16 residues. The CDR3 sequence is CASSEEQGYRSGELFF. The CDR3 bases are TGCGCCAGCAGTGAAGAACAGGGTTATCGTTCCGGGGAGCTGTTTTTT.

The chain has TRBV7-2 and TRBJ1-4; 8 bases fit TRBD1. Germline V gives CDR1 SGHTA, CDR2 FQGNSA. Losses at the gene ends were 1 base for V and 7 bases for J; bases not matched to a gene: 5. The CDR3 is made up of 15 amino acids. In DNA, the CDR3 is TGTGCCAGCAGCTTAGGGGCAGGGGGCCGTGAAAAACTGTTTTTT. This encodes CASSLGAGGREKLFF.

In this sample, this clone turned up once. The chain employs TRBV28 and TRBJ2-1, with D hard to call. The V and J ends lost 2 bases and 5 bases respectively, with 7 bases between them. Germline-derived CDR1 and CDR2 are MDHEN and SYDVKM. The CDR3 is made up of 13 amino acids. The CDR3 DNA follows: TGTGCCAGCAGTTTAGGCGGTCACAATGAGCAGTTCTTC. It is translated as CASSLGGHNEQFF.

This chain uses TRBV19 with TRBJ2-1; D unclear. Germline lookup yields CDR1 LNHDA and CDR2 SQIVND (reference sequence). Trimming removed 5 bases at V and 3 bases at J, with 2 bases between. CDR3 size: 11 residues. CDR3 region: CASSLYNEQFF. The DNA for the CDR3 is TGTGCCAGTAGTCTCTACAATGAGCAGTTCTTC.

A single count supports this clone. The gene calls are TRBV10-3 and TRBJ2-2; TRBD1 is a possible D gene (7 bases). V was cut by 6 bases and J by 1 base, with 12 bases left in between. Germline V CDR1 and CDR2: ENHRY, SYGVKD. CDR3 size: 15 residues. This CDR3 reads CAISGQGGNTGELFF. The CDR3 DNA reads TGTGCCATCAGCGGGCAGGGGGGGAACACCGGGGAGCTGTTTTTT.

The genes are TRBV2 and TRBJ2-5, with D perhaps matching TRBD2 (7 bases). This CDR3 has 13 amino acids. The germline V and J ends were trimmed by 3 bases and 5 bases, with 10 bases remaining between them. Germline values: CDR1 SNHLY, CDR2 FYNNEI. CDR3 in DNA: TGTGCCAGCAGTGAGGGAGGGGGGGAGACCCAGTACTTC. It translates to CASSEGGGETQYF.